Each of the 5 T cell receptor beta chains below was sequenced from the same sample in a study of vaccination effects on CD4 cells after COVID-19. Antigen-specific CD4+ T cells were expanded with viral peptide pools in the ViraFEST assay before sequencing. Subsequent to a culture period of about ten days, CD4+ T cells were isolated. Subjects were given two BNT162b2 or mRNA-1273 vaccine doses. The protocol was immunoSEQ multiplex PCR, while the TCRdb copy is restricted to in-frame clones and leaves out a portion. The data contain about 24,000 clones, around 79% of them singletons. No cognate antigen is known for these TCRs. The source was CD4+ T cells from PBMCs cultured with SARS-CoV-2 spike peptides, collected after COVID-19 vaccination. The receptors originated from a human donor who received a COVID-19 vaccine.

This chain connects TRBV27 to TRBJ1-4; 8 bases map to TRBD1. CDR1 and CDR2 from the germline V gene are MNHEY and SMNVEV (reference sequence). The V gene end was trimmed by 4 bases and the J gene end by 8 bases; junction bases not matched to a gene: 3. The CDR3 extends over 13 amino acids. The CDR3 DNA reads as TGTGCCAGCAGTTACCGACAGGGGGAAAAACTGTTTTTT. Translation: CASSYRQGEKLFF.

The chain uses TRBV12-3 or TRBV12-4 and TRBJ2-7; 8 nucleotides align to TRBD2. The J segment lost 6 bases and the V segment lost 3 bases, leaving 1 base of the junction unmatched. The CDR3 extends over 12 amino acids. The CDR3 DNA follows: TGTGCCAGCAGTTTTGCGGGGGGCGAGCAGTACTTC. This gives the protein CASSFAGGEQYF.

The chain uses TRBV19 and TRBJ2-1; D is uncertain. V lost 9 bases and J 4 bases, leaving 7 bases between the germline ends. This CDR3 spans 11 amino acids. Germline V gives CDR1 LNHDA, CDR2 SQIVND (reference sequence). The CDR3 spells CASREYNEQFF. In DNA form, the CDR3 reads TGTGCCAGCAGAGAGTACAATGAGCAGTTCTTC. The full variable domain, in which reference TRBV19 and TRBJ2-1 provide the parts outside the CDR3, is DGGITQSPKYLFRKEGQNVTLSCEQNLNHDAMYWYRQDPGQGLRLIYYSQIVNDFQKGDIAEGYSVSREKKESFPLTVTSAQKNPTAFYLCASREYNEQFFGPGTRLTVL.

This CDR3 reads CATPRTVTYNSPLHF. Written as DNA, the CDR3 is TGTGCCACCCCCCGGACAGTTACGTATAATTCACCCCTCCACTTT. This chain joins TRBV24-1 and TRBJ1-6; weak D call: TRBD1 (6 bases). This CDR3 has 15 residues. Trimming removed 9 bases from V and 4 bases from J, with 15 bases in between. Germline V gene sequence: CDR1 KGHDR, CDR2 SFDVKD.

The V call is TRBV19, the J call TRBJ2-1, with 11 nucleotides matching TRBD2. Trimming at V came to 6 bases and at J to 4 bases, leaving 5 bases not matched to a gene. Germline values: CDR1 LNHDA, CDR2 SQIVND (reference sequence). The CDR3 runs to 15 residues. The CDR3 bases are TGTGCCAGTAGCCGTAGCGGGGGGGCTTACAATGAGCAGTTCTTC. Its translation: CASSRSGGAYNEQFF.